Shown below are 18 T cell receptor beta chains from a single sample sequenced in a study of blood T cell repertoires in COVID-19. Clones were read by immunoSEQ multiplex PCR, and TCRdb kept only the in-frame ones, dropping some. Of fewer than 300,000 clones in the sample, about 81% were seen once. The source material was peripheral blood. The receptors shown here come from a human donor with COVID-19, enrolled during active disease. The donor label of this sample is uncertain.

The chain joins TRBV27 to TRBJ2-5; D ambiguous. Trimming removed 5 bases at V and 5 bases at J, with 12 bases between. The CDR3 has 13 amino acids. Germline V gene data show CDR1 as MNHEY and CDR2 as SMNVEV (reference sequence). CDR3 region: CASSNRVQETQYF. CDR3 nucleotide sequence: TGTGCCAGCAGTAACAGAGTTCAGGAGACCCAGTACTTC.

In this sample, this clone turned up a few times. CDR3 nucleotides: TGTGCCAGCAGCCCCCACAGGGACGGCTACACCTTC. It translates to CASSPHRDGYTF. This rearrangement joins TRBV7-9 to TRBJ1-2; a weak D match, TRBD1 (6 bases). V was pared by 5 bases and J by 8 bases, with 12 bases between. This CDR3 spans 12 amino acids. Germline CDR1 SEHNR, CDR2 FQNEAQ (reference sequence).

The chain links TRBV7-3 to TRBJ2-7; weak D call: TRBD2 (6 bases). The V end was cut by 4 bases, the J end by 4 bases, with 14 bases between. There are 14 residues in the CDR3. Germline loops: CDR1 SGHTA, CDR2 FQGTGA. CDR3: CASSSSGTGYEQYF. The CDR3 nucleotides read TGTGCCAGCAGCTCCTCCGGGACTGGATACGAGCAGTACTTC. The full variable domain, with the rest looked up from reference TRBV7-3 and TRBJ2-7, is GAGVSQTPSNKVTEKGKYVELRCDPISGHTALYWYRQSLGQGPEFLIYFQGTGAADDSGLPNDRFFAVRPEGSVSTLKIQRTERGDSAVYLCASSSSGTGYEQYFGPGTRLTVT.

This chain connects TRBV24-1 to TRBJ2-1, with TRBD1 as a possible D gene (6 bases). The V end lost 3 bases, the J end lost 1 base, and 6 bases lay between the germline ends. In germline, CDR1 is KGHDR, CDR2 SFDVKD. The CDR3 consists of 14 residues. The CDR3 DNA follows: TGTGCCACCAGTGATACAGGGTCCTACAATGAGCAGTTCTTC. Encoded protein: CATSDTGSYNEQFF.

The V call is TRBV27, the J call TRBJ2-7; tentative D call: TRBD2 (6 bases). The germline V gene has CDR1 MNHEY and CDR2 SMNVEV (reference sequence). V was trimmed by 5 bases and J by 4 bases, leaving 15 bases between them. The CDR3 covers 14 residues. The CDR3 sequence: CASSPRLGPYEQYF. CDR3 nucleotides: TGTGCCAGCAGTCCAAGACTAGGTCCTTACGAGCAGTACTTC.

This sequence joins TRBV3-1 (or the pseudogene TRBV3-2) and TRBJ1-2; D might be TRBD1 (5 bases). The CDR3 consists of 13 residues. V was trimmed by 7 bases and J by 4 bases, leaving 13 bases between them. Germline CDR1 is LGHDT and CDR2 is YNNKEL (reference sequence). The CDR3 loop reads CASTQESTYGYTF. Written as DNA, the CDR3 is TGTGCCAGCACACAGGAGTCTACCTATGGCTACACCTTC.

This chain joins TRBV7-9 and TRBJ2-2; 9 bases line up with TRBD2. The CDR3 is 16 residues long. V shed 5 bases, J shed 5 bases, and the junction held 9 bases outside the gene matches. Germline values: CDR1 SEHNR, CDR2 FQNEAQ (reference sequence). This CDR3 is CASSLSGRRRTGELFF. The DNA of the CDR3 is TGTGCCAGCAGCCTTAGCGGGAGAAGGCGGACCGGGGAGCTGTTTTTT. The variable domain in full, with the rest retrieved from reference TRBV7-9 and TRBJ2-2, is DTGVSQNPRHKITKRGQNVTFRCDPISEHNRLYWYRQTLGQGPEFLTYFQNEAQLEKSRLLSDRFSAERPKGSFSTLEIQRTEQGDSAMYLCASSLSGRRRTGELFFGEGSRLTVL.

The chain employs TRBV10-3 and TRBJ2-7; TRBD2 matches 12 bases. Germline CDR1 is ENHRY and CDR2 is SYGVKD. The length of the CDR3 is 15 residues. V gave up 6 bases and J gave up 3 bases; unmatched junction bases: 6. As DNA, the CDR3 is TGTGCCATCAGATCGGGGACTAGCGGGTTCTACGAGCAGTACTTC. Translated, it gives CAIRSGTSGFYEQYF.

This chain joins TRBV9 and TRBJ1-5, with D maybe TRBD1 (6 bases). Germline assignment: CDR1 SGDLS and CDR2 YYNGEE. V lost 0 bases, J lost 4 bases, and 11 bases lay in between. The CDR3 is 15 residues long. The CDR3 region has the DNA TGTGCCAGCAGCGTAGAGGGGGGGGCAAATCAGCCCCAGCATTTT. This sequence encodes CASSVEGGANQPQHF. The full variable domain, with the rest looked up from reference TRBV9 and TRBJ1-5, is DSGVTQTPKHLITATGQRVTLRCSPRSGDLSVYWYQQSLDQGLQFLIQYYNGEERAKGNILERFSAQQFPDLHSELNLSSLELGDSALYFCASSVEGGANQPQHFGDGTRLSIL.

The chain is built from TRBV11-2 and TRBJ2-3, with a tentative D call TRBD2 (5 bases). The length of the CDR3 is 14 residues. Deletions cut 3 bases from V and 2 bases from J, with 9 bases between. CDR1 and CDR2 from the germline V gene are SGHAT and FQNNGV. The CDR3: CASSFEGHTDTQYF. DNA for the CDR3: TGTGCCAGCAGCTTTGAGGGTCACACAGATACGCAGTATTTT.

Here the CDR3 DNA reads TGTGCCAGCAGTTTAGGGGGTAACAGGGGAAACTATGGCTACACCTTC. Translation: CASSLGGNRGNYGYTF. The V gene is TRBV27, the J gene TRBJ1-2, with 7 bases lining up with TRBD1. The CDR3 loop spans 16 amino acids. CDR1 and CDR2 from the germline V gene are MNHEY and SMNVEV (reference sequence). V lost 2 bases, J lost 2 bases, and 8 bases stayed unmatched.

The chain links TRBV5-1 to TRBJ2-1; 7 nucleotides match TRBD2. The germline gives CDR1 SGHRS, CDR2 YFSETQ. This CDR3 contains 16 residues. The V segment lost 4 bases and the J segment 0 bases; nucleotides outside the gene matches: 7. This CDR3 reads CASSTISGISYNEQFF. The CDR3 bases are TGCGCCAGCAGCACAATAAGCGGGATCTCCTACAATGAGCAGTTCTTC.

The chain is built from TRBV5-1 and TRBJ1-3, with D hard to call. Between the trimmed V and J ends, which lost 0 bases and 0 bases, there was a span of 13 bases. This CDR3 has 17 residues. Germline V gene sequence: CDR1 SGHRS, CDR2 YFSETQ. CDR3 nucleotide sequence: TGCGCCAGCAGCTTGGATGGAGGGATGAACTCTGGAAACACCATATATTTT. Protein product: CASSLDGGMNSGNTIYF.

The V call is TRBV7-8, the J call TRBJ2-2; 7 bases fit TRBD1. Unmatched junction bases numbered 6, after V lost 7 bases and J lost 4 bases. The CDR3 is 14 amino acids. Germline CDR1 SGHVS, CDR2 FQNEAQ. CDR3: CASKGARSTGELFF. The CDR3 nucleotides are TGTGCCAGCAAGGGGGCGCGTAGCACCGGGGAGCTGTTTTTT.

The chain carries TRBV19 and TRBJ2-4; TRBD2 might be the D (6 bases). V lost 5 bases to trimming and J lost 7 bases, with 21 bases between them. CDR3 length: 16 residues. In germline, CDR1 is LNHDA, CDR2 SQIVND (reference sequence). Written as DNA, the CDR3 is TGTGCCAGTAGTCCCGAACGCTCTAGCGCCGGGAACATTCAGTACTTC. It codes for CASSPERSSAGNIQYF.

Comment on this clone: The same CDR3 can be traced to other DNA sequences in this sample. This chain connects TRBV6-4 to TRBJ2-1, with TRBD2 identical over 12 bases. This CDR3 comprises 15 residues. Germline V gene sequence: CDR1 MRHNA, CDR2 SNTAGT. V shed 6 bases and J 5 bases; nucleotides not matched to a gene: 5. In DNA form, the CDR3 reads TGTGCCAGCAGCCGACTAGCGGGAGCTGACAATGAGCAGTTCTTC. Translated, it gives CASSRLAGADNEQFF.

The rearrangement links TRBV28 to TRBJ2-1, with 8 bases that match TRBD2. Germline-derived CDR1 and CDR2 are MDHEN and SYDVKM. This CDR3 spans 15 amino acids. V lost 5 bases and J lost 7; bases outside the gene matches: 10. CDR3 DNA: TGTGCCAGCAGTCCGCGGACTAGCCGGGTGAATGAGCAGTTCTTC. The encoded protein is CASSPRTSRVNEQFF.

The rearrangement joins TRBV10-3 to TRBJ2-5; 8 nucleotides align to TRBD2. Germline CDR1 is ENHRY and CDR2 is SYGVKD. V was clipped by 10 bases and J by 1 base; unmatched bases: 5. The CDR3 consists of 13 residues. The CDR3 DNA is TGTGCCACCATAGCGGGACTCCAAGAGACCCAGTACTTC. Its protein product is CATIAGLQETQYF.